This is a list of T cell receptor beta chains from one sample in a study of T cell responses to AZD1222 COVID-19 vaccine. The table came from immunoSEQ multiplex PCR; TCRdb's copy has only in-frame clones and leaves some out. The top ten hold about 21% of the sample, which has 75,000 to 90,000 clones, around 73% seen once. Sample: peripheral blood, taken on day 0 of AZD1222 vaccination. Receptors originate from an adult in good health. Both conserved end residues are part of each CDR3. Fields, in order: J gene, clone size, D gene, V gene, CDR3 DNA, CDR3 protein. The D gene is left open where the match is weak. Where a row states a size, it is once, few, many or the class of an expanded clone; other rows omit it.

j_call: TRBJ2-3; clone_size: once; d_call: TRBD2; v_call: TRBV19; cdr3_nt: TGTGCCAGTAGTATAGAAGGCCTAGCGGGAGGCACAGATACGCAGTATTTT; cdr3_aa: CASSIEGLAGGTDTQYF
j_call: TRBJ2-1; clone_size: NA; d_call: TRBD2; v_call: TRBV18; cdr3_nt: TGTGCCAGCTCACCACCGCCTAGCGGGAGGGCCGCGGATGAGCAGTTCTTC; cdr3_aa: CASSPPPSGRAADEQFF
j_call: TRBJ2-1; clone_size: NA; d_call: NA; v_call: TRBV9; cdr3_nt: TGTGCCAGCAGCGATACGGCCGGGGATGAGCAGTTCTTC; cdr3_aa: CASSDTAGDEQFF
j_call: TRBJ2-7; clone_size: NA; d_call: NA; v_call: TRBV11-2; cdr3_nt: TGTGCCAGCGCGGAGGGGATAGACTACGAGCAGTACTTC; cdr3_aa: CASAEGIDYEQYF
j_call: TRBJ2-5; clone_size: NA; d_call: NA; v_call: TRBV18; cdr3_nt: TGTGCCAGCTCATCGCCTCCCGGGTCTCGAGGAGAGACCCAGTACTTC; cdr3_aa: CASSSPPGSRGETQYF
j_call: TRBJ1-2; clone_size: NA; d_call: NA; v_call: TRBV5-1; cdr3_nt: TGCGCCAGCAGCGTTCTACCAGGGGACTATGGCTACACCTTC; cdr3_aa: CASSVLPGDYGYTF
j_call: TRBJ1-1; clone_size: once; d_call: NA; v_call: TRBV10-1; cdr3_nt: TGCGCCAGCAGTGAGACACCAGTGAACACTGAAGCTTTCTTT; cdr3_aa: CASSETPVNTEAFF
j_call: TRBJ1-2; clone_size: NA; d_call: NA; v_call: TRBV7-2; cdr3_nt: TGTGCCAGCAGCTTAGCCCGGTTTGGCTATGGCTACACCTTC; cdr3_aa: CASSLARFGYGYTF
j_call: TRBJ2-2; clone_size: NA; d_call: TRBD2; v_call: TRBV7-6; cdr3_nt: TGTGCCAGCAGCCTGGGGACTAGTGGCACCGGGGAGCTGTTTTTT; cdr3_aa: CASSLGTSGTGELFF
j_call: TRBJ2-7; clone_size: NA; d_call: TRBD2; v_call: TRBV5-5; cdr3_nt: TGTGCCAGCAGCTTGATAGCGGGAGCCCCCTACGAGCAGTACTTC; cdr3_aa: CASSLIAGAPYEQYF
j_call: TRBJ1-5; clone_size: NA; d_call: NA; v_call: TRBV2; cdr3_nt: TGTGCCAGCGGCCGCGAGACAGGACGCAATCAGCCCCAGCATTTT; cdr3_aa: CASGRETGRNQPQHF
j_call: TRBJ2-7; clone_size: NA; d_call: NA; v_call: TRBV27; cdr3_nt: TGTGCCAGCAGTTTATTTCAGGGCGCATTGAACGAGCAGTACTTC; cdr3_aa: CASSLFQGALNEQYF
j_call: TRBJ2-7; clone_size: many; d_call: NA; v_call: TRBV4-3; cdr3_nt: TGCGCCAGCAGCCAAGATCTAGGGACTTCCTCCTACGAGCAGTACTTC; cdr3_aa: CASSQDLGTSSYEQYF
j_call: TRBJ2-7; clone_size: NA; d_call: NA; v_call: TRBV18; cdr3_nt: TGTGCCAGCTCACCATCGAAGGGGGATGAGTACTTC; cdr3_aa: CASSPSKGDEYF
j_call: TRBJ1-2; clone_size: NA; d_call: NA; v_call: TRBV27; cdr3_nt: TGTGCCAGCAGTTCCTGGACTGGTTATGGCTACACCTTC; cdr3_aa: CASSSWTGYGYTF
j_call: TRBJ2-5; clone_size: NA; d_call: NA; v_call: TRBV7-9; cdr3_nt: TGTGCCAGCAGCTTAAGGGGGTACCAAGAGACCCAGTACTTC; cdr3_aa: CASSLRGYQETQYF
j_call: TRBJ2-1; clone_size: once; d_call: NA; v_call: TRBV11-3; cdr3_nt: TGTGCCAGCAGCTTAAAACGCCCCCCTTACAATGAGCAGTTCTTC; cdr3_aa: CASSLKRPPYNEQFF
j_call: TRBJ2-1; clone_size: NA; d_call: TRBD2; v_call: TRBV7-6; cdr3_nt: TGTGCCAGCAGCTTCCCCCTCCTGGGAGTAAGGACTAGCGGGAGGCCCGACAATGAGCAGTTCTTC; cdr3_aa: CASSFPLLGVRTSGRPDNEQFF
j_call: TRBJ1-2; clone_size: NA; d_call: TRBD1; v_call: TRBV6-1; cdr3_nt: TGTGCCAGCAGTGAAACAGGGGACTATGGCTACACCTTC; cdr3_aa: CASSETGDYGYTF
j_call: TRBJ1-2; clone_size: NA; d_call: TRBD1; v_call: TRBV6-5; cdr3_nt: TGTGCCAGCAGCCGGACAGGGAATGGCTACACCTTC; cdr3_aa: CASSRTGNGYTF
j_call: TRBJ1-5; clone_size: NA; d_call: NA; v_call: TRBV30; cdr3_nt: TGTGCCTGGAGCCGGGATAGCAATCAGCCCCAGCATTTT; cdr3_aa: CAWSRDSNQPQHF
j_call: TRBJ2-6; clone_size: once; d_call: TRBD1; v_call: TRBV18; cdr3_nt: TGTGCCAGCTCAACTGCCGGGACAGGGGGATTCGGGGGCCTGACTTTC; cdr3_aa: CASSTAGTGGFGGLTF
j_call: TRBJ2-3; clone_size: NA; d_call: NA; v_call: TRBV5-1; cdr3_nt: TGCGCCAGCAGCTTCAGCGGTACAGTCACAGATACGCAGTATTTT; cdr3_aa: CASSFSGTVTDTQYF
j_call: TRBJ2-2; clone_size: few; d_call: NA; v_call: TRBV5-1; cdr3_nt: TGCGCCAGCAGCTTGGTTCCCGGGAACACCGGGGAGCTGTTTTTT; cdr3_aa: CASSLVPGNTGELFF
j_call: TRBJ2-3; clone_size: once; d_call: NA; v_call: TRBV12-3/TRBV12-4; cdr3_nt: TGTGCCAGCAGTTTGAGGGATACGCAGTATTTT; cdr3_aa: CASSLRDTQYF
j_call: TRBJ2-6; clone_size: NA; d_call: TRBD2; v_call: TRBV9; cdr3_nt: TGTGCCAGCAGCGTCCTAGCGGGAGATTCAGGGGCCAACGTCCTGACTTTC; cdr3_aa: CASSVLAGDSGANVLTF
j_call: TRBJ2-4; clone_size: few; d_call: NA; v_call: TRBV2; cdr3_nt: TGTGCCAGCAGTTTAGCCAAAAACATTCAGTACTTC; cdr3_aa: CASSLAKNIQYF